One and the same sample provided the 5 T cell receptor beta chains below, sequenced in a study of T cell responses to AZD1222 COVID-19 vaccine. TCRdb's copy holds only in-frame clones and misses some; the assay was immunoSEQ multiplex PCR. This sample carries 85,000 or so clones, 86% of them seen once, and the ten largest clones take roughly 5.6%. Sequencing was performed on peripheral blood, taken 28 days after the second AZD1222 dose. The receptors derive from an adult who received the AZD1222 COVID-19 vaccine.

J is TRBJ2-5 and V is TRBV15; tentatively, D is TRBD1 (5 bases). The germline gives CDR1 LNHNV, CDR2 YYDKDF (reference sequence). The CDR3 is made up of 15 amino acids. The V end lost 0 bases, the J end lost 4 bases, and 12 bases lay between the germline ends. CDR3 region: CATSREGARRETQYF. CDR3 bases: TGTGCCACCAGCAGAGAAGGGGCGAGGAGAGAGACCCAGTACTTC.

The genes are TRBV7-2 and TRBJ2-1; D gene ambiguous. This CDR3 is 15 amino acids long. The V end was cut by 5 bases, the J end by 0 bases, with 11 bases between. Per germline, CDR1 SGHTA and CDR2 FQGNSA. The CDR3 DNA sequence: TGTGCCAGCAGCCAAACTTGGAGCTCCTACAATGAGCAGTTCTTC. It yields the protein CASSQTWSSYNEQFF. The full variable domain, with the rest looked up from reference TRBV7-2 and TRBJ2-1, is GAGVSQSPSNKVTEKGKDVELRCDPISGHTALYWYRQSLGQGLEFLIYFQGNSAPDKSGLPSDRFSAERTGGSVSTLTIQRTQQEDSAVYLCASSQTWSSYNEQFFGPGTRLTVL.

The rearrangement links TRBV9 to TRBJ1-3; 8 bases align to TRBD1. Per germline, CDR1 SGDLS and CDR2 YYNGEE. The J segment lost 3 bases and the V segment lost 4 bases, leaving 6 bases of the junction unmatched. The CDR3 is 15 amino acids. The CDR3 nucleotides are TGTGCCAGCAGCACACGGACAGGGAATGGAAACACCATATATTTT. Protein sequence: CASSTRTGNGNTIYF.

This clone was detected only once. Other DNA sequences from this sample encode an identical CDR3 as well. V is TRBV2 and J is TRBJ1-5; D is possibly TRBD1 (5 bases). V was cut by 3 bases and J by 1 base, with 7 bases left in between. The V gene's germline CDR1 is SNHLY and CDR2 FYNNEI. This CDR3 has 14 residues. This CDR3 reads CASSDRVSNQPQHF. DNA for the CDR3: TGTGCCAGCAGTGACAGGGTGAGCAATCAGCCCCAGCATTTT.

This chain links TRBV6-5 with TRBJ1-1; 7 bases are a match to TRBD1. J gave up 4 bases and V 2 bases, and 1 base lay outside the gene matches. The CDR3 runs 13 residues. Looked up from germline, CDR1 is MNHEY and CDR2 is SVGAGI. The CDR3: CASSYNRGTEAFF. The DNA for the CDR3 is TGTGCCAGCAGTTACAACAGGGGCACTGAAGCTTTCTTT.